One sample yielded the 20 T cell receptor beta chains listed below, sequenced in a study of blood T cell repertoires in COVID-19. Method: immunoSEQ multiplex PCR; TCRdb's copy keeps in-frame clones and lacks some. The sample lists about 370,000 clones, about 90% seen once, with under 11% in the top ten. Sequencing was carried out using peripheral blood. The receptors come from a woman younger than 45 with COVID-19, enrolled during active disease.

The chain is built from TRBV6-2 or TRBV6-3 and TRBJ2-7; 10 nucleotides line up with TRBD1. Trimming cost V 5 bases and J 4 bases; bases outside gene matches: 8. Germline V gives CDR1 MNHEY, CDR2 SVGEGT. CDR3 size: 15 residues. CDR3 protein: CASSHRPGQGYEQYF. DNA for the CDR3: TGTGCCAGCAGTCACCGCCCGGGACAGGGGTACGAGCAGTACTTC.

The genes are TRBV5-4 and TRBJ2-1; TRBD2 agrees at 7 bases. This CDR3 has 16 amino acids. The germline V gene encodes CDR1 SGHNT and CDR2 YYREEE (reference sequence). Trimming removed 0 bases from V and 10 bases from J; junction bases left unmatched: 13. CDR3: CASSLAGTKIWGEQFF. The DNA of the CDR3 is TGTGCCAGCAGCTTGGCCGGGACTAAGATTTGGGGAGAGCAGTTCTTC.

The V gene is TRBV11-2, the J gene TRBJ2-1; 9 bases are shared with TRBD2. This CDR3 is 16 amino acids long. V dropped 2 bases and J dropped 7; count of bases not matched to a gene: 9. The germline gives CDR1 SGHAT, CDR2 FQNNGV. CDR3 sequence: CASSLRSGLARNEQFF. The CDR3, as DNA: TGTGCCAGCAGCTTAAGATCTGGACTAGCGAGGAATGAGCAGTTCTTC.

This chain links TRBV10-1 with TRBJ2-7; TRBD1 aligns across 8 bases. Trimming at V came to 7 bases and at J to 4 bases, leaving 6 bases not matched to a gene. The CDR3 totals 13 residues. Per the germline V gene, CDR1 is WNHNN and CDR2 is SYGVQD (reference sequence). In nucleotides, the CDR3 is TGCGCCAGCAACCAGGGGGCTTGGTACGAGCAGTACTTC. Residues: CASNQGAWYEQYF.

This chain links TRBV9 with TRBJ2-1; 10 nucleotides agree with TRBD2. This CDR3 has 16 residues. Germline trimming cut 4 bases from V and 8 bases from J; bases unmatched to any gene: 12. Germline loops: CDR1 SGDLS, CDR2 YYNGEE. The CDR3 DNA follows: TGTGCCAGCAGCCCCATCCAGCGGGAGGGCCGGGATGAGCAGTTCTTC. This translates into CASSPIQREGRDEQFF.

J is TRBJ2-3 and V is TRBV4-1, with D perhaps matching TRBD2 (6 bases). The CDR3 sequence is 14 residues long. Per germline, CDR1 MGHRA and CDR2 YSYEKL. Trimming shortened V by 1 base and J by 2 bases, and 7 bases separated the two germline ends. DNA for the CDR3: TGCGCCAGCAGCCAAGCGGGAGTCACAGATACGCAGTATTTT. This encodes CASSQAGVTDTQYF.

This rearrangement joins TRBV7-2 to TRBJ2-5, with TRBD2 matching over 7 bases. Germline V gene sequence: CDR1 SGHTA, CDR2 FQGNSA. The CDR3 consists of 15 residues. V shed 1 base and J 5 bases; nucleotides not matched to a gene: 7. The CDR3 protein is CASSLGGSGGETQYF. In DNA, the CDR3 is TGTGCCAGCAGCTTAGGCGGGAGTGGAGGCGAGACCCAGTACTTC.

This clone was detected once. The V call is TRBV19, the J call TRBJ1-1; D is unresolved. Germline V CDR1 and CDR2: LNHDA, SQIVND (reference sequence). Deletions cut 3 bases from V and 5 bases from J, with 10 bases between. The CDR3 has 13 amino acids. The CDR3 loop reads CASSILGGTEAFF. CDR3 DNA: TGTGCCAGTAGTATCCTAGGTGGGACTGAAGCTTTCTTT.

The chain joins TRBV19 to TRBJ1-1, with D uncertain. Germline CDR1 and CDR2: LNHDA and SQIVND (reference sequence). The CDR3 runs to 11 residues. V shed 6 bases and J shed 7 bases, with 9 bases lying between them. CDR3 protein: CASRGRGEAFF. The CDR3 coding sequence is TGTGCCAGTAGAGGGAGAGGTGAAGCTTTCTTT.

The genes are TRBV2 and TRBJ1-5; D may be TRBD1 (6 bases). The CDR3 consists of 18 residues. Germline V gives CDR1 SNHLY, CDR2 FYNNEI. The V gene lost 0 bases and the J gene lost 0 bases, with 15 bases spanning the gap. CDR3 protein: CASSEALGRGHSNQPQHF. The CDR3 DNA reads TGTGCCAGCAGTGAAGCCCTGGGCAGGGGCCATAGCAATCAGCCCCAGCATTTT. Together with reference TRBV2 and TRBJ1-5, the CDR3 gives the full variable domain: EPEVTQTPSHQVTQMGQEVILRCVPISNHLYFYWYRQILGQKVEFLVSFYNNEISEKSEIFDDQFSVERPDGSNFTLKIRSTKLEDSAMYFCASSEALGRGHSNQPQHFGDGTRLSIL.

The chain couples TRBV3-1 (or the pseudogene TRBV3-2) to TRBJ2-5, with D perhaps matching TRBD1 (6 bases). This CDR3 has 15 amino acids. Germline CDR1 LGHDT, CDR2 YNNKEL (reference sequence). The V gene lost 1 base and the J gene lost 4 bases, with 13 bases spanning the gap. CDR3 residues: CASSQGGRGGETQYF. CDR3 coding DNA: TGTGCCAGCAGCCAAGGGGGAAGAGGGGGAGAGACCCAGTACTTC.

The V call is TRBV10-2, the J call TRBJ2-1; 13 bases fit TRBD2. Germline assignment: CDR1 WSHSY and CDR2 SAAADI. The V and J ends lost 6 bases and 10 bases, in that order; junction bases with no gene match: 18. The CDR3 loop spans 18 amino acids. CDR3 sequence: CASRRGTSGTPLPREQFF. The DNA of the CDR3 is TGCGCCAGCAGAAGGGGGACTAGCGGGACCCCTCTCCCCCGCGAGCAGTTCTTC.

The CDR3 nucleotides read TGTGCCAGCAGCGTAGGAGGGACAGGGCAAGAGACCCAGTACTTC. This gives the protein CASSVGGTGQETQYF. This chain links TRBV9 with TRBJ2-5, with 9 bases fitting TRBD1. Losses at the gene ends were 0 bases for V and 2 bases for J; bases not matched to a gene: 2. CDR1 is SGDLS, CDR2 YYNGEE, per germline. This CDR3 spans 15 amino acids.

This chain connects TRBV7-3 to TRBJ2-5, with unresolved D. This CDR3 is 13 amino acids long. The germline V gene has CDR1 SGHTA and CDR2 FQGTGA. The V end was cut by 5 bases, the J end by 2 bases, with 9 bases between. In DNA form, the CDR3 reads TGTGCCAGCAGCGCAGACGGGCAAGAGACCCAGTACTTC. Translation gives CASSADGQETQYF.

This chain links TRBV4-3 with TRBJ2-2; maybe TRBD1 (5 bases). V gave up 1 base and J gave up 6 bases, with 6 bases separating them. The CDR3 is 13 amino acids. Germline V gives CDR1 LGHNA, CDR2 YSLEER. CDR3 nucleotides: TGCGCCAGCAGCCAAGTCAGGGCCGGGGAGCTGTTTTTT. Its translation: CASSQVRAGELFF.

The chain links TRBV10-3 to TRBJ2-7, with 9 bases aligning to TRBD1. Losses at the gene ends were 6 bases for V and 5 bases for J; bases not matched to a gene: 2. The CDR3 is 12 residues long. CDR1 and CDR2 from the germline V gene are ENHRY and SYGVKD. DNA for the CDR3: TGTGCCATCAGACAGGGGGCGAACGAGCAGTACTTC. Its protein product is CAIRQGANEQYF.

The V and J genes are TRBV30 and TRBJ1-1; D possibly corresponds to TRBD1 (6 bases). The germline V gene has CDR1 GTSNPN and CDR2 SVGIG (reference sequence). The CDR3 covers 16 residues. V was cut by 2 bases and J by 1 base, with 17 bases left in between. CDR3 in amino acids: CAWSPVGQGRNTEAFF. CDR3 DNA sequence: TGTGCCTGGAGTCCAGTGGGGCAGGGGAGGAACACTGAAGCTTTCTTT.

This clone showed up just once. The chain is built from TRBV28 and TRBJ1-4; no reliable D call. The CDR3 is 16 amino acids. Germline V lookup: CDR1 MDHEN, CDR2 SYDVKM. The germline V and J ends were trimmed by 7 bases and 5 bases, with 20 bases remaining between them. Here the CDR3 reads CASTTVGTSRNEKLFF. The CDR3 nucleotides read TGTGCCAGCACCACCGTGGGCACGTCTCGGAATGAAAAACTGTTTTTT.

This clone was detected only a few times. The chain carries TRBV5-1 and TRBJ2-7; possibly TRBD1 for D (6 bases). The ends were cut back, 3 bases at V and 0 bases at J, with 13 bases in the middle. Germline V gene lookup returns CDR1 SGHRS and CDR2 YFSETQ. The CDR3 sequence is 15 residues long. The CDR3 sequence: CASSSDDRLSYEQYF. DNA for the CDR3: TGCGCCAGCAGCTCAGACGACAGGCTCTCCTACGAGCAGTACTTC.

In DNA form, the CDR3 reads TGTGCCAGCAGCTTAGGGACAGGGGACTTCCAAGAGACCCAGTACTTC. Its translation: CASSLGTGDFQETQYF. The V and J genes are TRBV11-3 and TRBJ2-5, with 9 nucleotides matching TRBD1. The CDR3 consists of 16 residues. V gave up 1 base and J gave up 1 base; unmatched junction bases: 4. Germline V gene sequence: CDR1 SGHNT, CDR2 YENEEA.